The rows below give T cell receptor beta chains drawn from one sample of a study of blood T cell repertoires in COVID-19. Only in-frame clones appear in the TCRdb table, and some are missing; sequencing was by immunoSEQ multiplex PCR. This table holds nearly 250,000 clones, approximately 86% found once. The sequenced sample consisted of peripheral blood. These receptor sequences come from a woman aged 60 to 75 who had recovered from COVID-19. Each CDR3 is given with its conserved first and last residue. D genes are given only for firm matches. Clone size appears in some rows only: once, few, many, or a class for an expanded clone.

DNA: TGTGCCAGCAGCTCACAGGGGCGAAATCAGCCCCAGCATTTT
CDR3: CASSSQGRNQPQHF
D: TRBD1
J: TRBJ1-5
size: few
V: TRBV7-9

DNA: TGTGCCAGCAGCCAAGATGGGCGTGGAGAGACCCAGTACTTC
CDR3: CASSQDGRGETQYF
D: -
J: TRBJ2-5
size: -
V: TRBV3-1/TRBV3-2

DNA: TGTGCCAGCAGCCAAGATTGGACGGGGGGCCGCGACGAGCAGTACTTC
CDR3: CASSQDWTGGRDEQYF
D: -
J: TRBJ2-7
size: -
V: TRBV4-2

DNA: TGTGCCAGCAGCGTAGTACAGTCCCACACCGGGGAGCTGTTTTTT
CDR3: CASSVVQSHTGELFF
D: -
J: TRBJ2-2
size: -
V: TRBV9

DNA: TGTGCCAGTAGTATTCGGGACTGGGGCTACGAGCAGTACTTC
CDR3: CASSIRDWGYEQYF
D: -
J: TRBJ2-7
size: once
V: TRBV19

DNA: TGTGCCAGTAGTGACGGCCCTTTGGGCGTTCGCTACACCTTC
CDR3: CASSDGPLGVRYTF
D: -
J: TRBJ1-2
size: -
V: TRBV19

DNA: TGTGCCAGCTCTTTTAGCGGGGGAGCTTCCTACAATGAGCAGTTCTTC
CDR3: CASSFSGGASYNEQFF
D: TRBD2
J: TRBJ2-1
size: few
V: TRBV18

DNA: TGTGCCAGCAGCTCCGCCGGGGATCGCAATTCACCCCTCCACTTT
CDR3: CASSSAGDRNSPLHF
D: -
J: TRBJ1-6
size: few
V: TRBV5-4

DNA: TGTGCCAGCAGCTTGGTCGTTGGGACAGGGCTCTCACACGAGCAGTACTTC
CDR3: CASSLVVGTGLSHEQYF
D: TRBD1
J: TRBJ2-7
size: -
V: TRBV5-6

DNA: TGTGCCATCAGAAATCTGGGGAGGGAGAGCGAGCAGTACTTC
CDR3: CAIRNLGRESEQYF
D: TRBD2
J: TRBJ2-7
size: once
V: TRBV10-3

DNA: TGTGCCAGCAGCTGGGACAGCAGCAATCAGCCCCAGCATTTT
CDR3: CASSWDSSNQPQHF
D: TRBD1
J: TRBJ1-5
size: -
V: TRBV27

DNA: TGCGCCAGCAGCCCACAGAGCTCCTATAATTCACCCCTCCACTTT
CDR3: CASSPQSSYNSPLHF
D: -
J: TRBJ1-6
size: once
V: TRBV4-1

DNA: TGTGCCAGCAGCTTAGTTTGGGGGCGGGATCAGCCCCAGCATTTT
CDR3: CASSLVWGRDQPQHF
D: -
J: TRBJ1-5
size: -
V: TRBV7-2

DNA: TGTGCCAGCAACAACGGCAGGGTAACTGAAGCTTTCTTT
CDR3: CASNNGRVTEAFF
D: -
J: TRBJ1-1
size: few
V: TRBV12-3/TRBV12-4

DNA: TGTGCCACCAGTGACCCGACTAGGAGCACAGATACGCAGTATTTT
CDR3: CATSDPTRSTDTQYF
D: -
J: TRBJ2-3
size: -
V: TRBV24-1

DNA: TGTGCCAGTCCGGGGACAGGTTTAAATGAGCAGTTCTTC
CDR3: CASPGTGLNEQFF
D: TRBD1
J: TRBJ2-1
size: few
V: TRBV19

DNA: TGTGCCAGCAGCTTGGGACTAGCGGATAGCACAGATACGCAGTATTTT
CDR3: CASSLGLADSTDTQYF
D: TRBD2
J: TRBJ2-3
size: -
V: TRBV5-8

DNA: TGTGCCAGCAGTCTCGGGACAGGGCATGGCTACACCTTC
CDR3: CASSLGTGHGYTF
D: TRBD1
J: TRBJ1-2
size: -
V: TRBV6-4

DNA: TGCGCCAGCAGCTTGACAGGGACGAACACTGAAGCTTTCTTT
CDR3: CASSLTGTNTEAFF
D: -
J: TRBJ1-1
size: few
V: TRBV5-1

DNA: TGTGCCAGCAGCCCAATCTACGAGCAGTACTTC
CDR3: CASSPIYEQYF
D: -
J: TRBJ2-7
size: -
V: TRBV7-9

DNA: TGTGCCAGCAGCCAAAGACAGGGGGCTGGAAACACCATATATTTT
CDR3: CASSQRQGAGNTIYF
D: TRBD1
J: TRBJ1-3
size: -
V: TRBV9

DNA: TGTGCCAGCAGCGGAACCAGGGGGCTATCCTACAATGAGCAGTTCTTC
CDR3: CASSGTRGLSYNEQFF
D: TRBD1
J: TRBJ2-1
size: -
V: TRBV9

DNA: TGTGCCAGCAGCATAGCGGGGGGTTGGACCGGGGAGCTGTTTTTT
CDR3: CASSIAGGWTGELFF
D: TRBD2
J: TRBJ2-2
size: -
V: TRBV11-2

DNA: TGTGCCAGCAGCCACCCGGCCGGACAGGGGGCGGGGAATGAAAAACTGTTTTTT
CDR3: CASSHPAGQGAGNEKLFF
D: TRBD1
J: TRBJ1-4
size: few
V: TRBV4-2

DNA: TGTGCCACCAGCAGAGAAGCGGCGAGGTCGGATACGCAGTATTTT
CDR3: CATSREAARSDTQYF
D: -
J: TRBJ2-3
size: -
V: TRBV15

DNA: TGTGCCAGCAGCTTCAGAAGTGGAGCTAACACCGGGGAGCTGTTTTTT
CDR3: CASSFRSGANTGELFF
D: -
J: TRBJ2-2
size: -
V: TRBV7-2

DNA: TGTGCCAGCACTGTAACGGGGAACACTGAAGCTTTCTTT
CDR3: CASTVTGNTEAFF
D: -
J: TRBJ1-1
size: -
V: TRBV28